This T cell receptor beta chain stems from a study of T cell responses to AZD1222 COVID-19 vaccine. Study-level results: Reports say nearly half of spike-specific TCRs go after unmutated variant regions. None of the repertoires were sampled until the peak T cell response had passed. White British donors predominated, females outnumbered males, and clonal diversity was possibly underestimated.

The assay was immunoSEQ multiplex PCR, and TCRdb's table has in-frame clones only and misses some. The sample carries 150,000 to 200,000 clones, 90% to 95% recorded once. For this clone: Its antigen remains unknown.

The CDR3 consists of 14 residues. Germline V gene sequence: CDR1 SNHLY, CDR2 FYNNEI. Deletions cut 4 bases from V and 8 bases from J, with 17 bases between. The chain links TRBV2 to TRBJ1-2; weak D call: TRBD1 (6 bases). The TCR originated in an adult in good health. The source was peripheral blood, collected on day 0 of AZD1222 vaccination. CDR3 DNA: TGTGCCAGCAGTGCCGACAGGTCGAGCAGGGGCTACACCTTC. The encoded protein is CASSADRSSRGYTF.